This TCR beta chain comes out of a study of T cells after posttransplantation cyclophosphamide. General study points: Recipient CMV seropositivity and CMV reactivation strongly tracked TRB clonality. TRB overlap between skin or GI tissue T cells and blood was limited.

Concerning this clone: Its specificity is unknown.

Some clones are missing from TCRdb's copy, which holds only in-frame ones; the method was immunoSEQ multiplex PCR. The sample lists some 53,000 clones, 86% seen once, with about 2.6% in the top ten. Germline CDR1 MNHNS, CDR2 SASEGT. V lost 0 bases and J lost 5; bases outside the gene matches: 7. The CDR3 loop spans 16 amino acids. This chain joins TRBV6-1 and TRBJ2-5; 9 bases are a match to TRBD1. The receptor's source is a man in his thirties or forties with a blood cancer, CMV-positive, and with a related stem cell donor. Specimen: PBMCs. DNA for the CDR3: TGTGCCAGCAGTGAAGCTACAGGACAGGGGCACGAGACCCAGTACTTC. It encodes CASSEATGQGHETQYF.